This TCR beta chain was retrieved from a study of T cell responses to AZD1222 COVID-19 vaccine. Broader study findings: Repertoire collection took place solely once the T cell response had peaked.

Remarks on this clone: Its target is not known.

Clones were sequenced by immunoSEQ multiplex PCR, and TCRdb holds only the in-frame ones, with some missing. The sample yields 120,000 to 150,000 clones, roughly 92% seen once. Pooled samples include second doses given at about 4 or 12 weeks. CDR1 and CDR2 from the germline V gene are LGHDT and YNNKEL (reference sequence). The V and J ends lost 4 bases and 3 bases, in that order; junction bases with no gene match: 8. This CDR3 spans 16 amino acids. This receptor was identified in an adult who received the AZD1222 COVID-19 vaccine. The rearrangement uses TRBV3-1 (or the pseudogene TRBV3-2) and TRBJ1-3; TRBD1 matches 8 bases. This specimen was peripheral blood, taken 28 days after the second AZD1222 dose. In DNA, the CDR3 is TGTGCCAGCAGCCTAACCAGGGGGCGGCTTGGAAACACCATATATTTT. Translated: CASSLTRGRLGNTIYF.